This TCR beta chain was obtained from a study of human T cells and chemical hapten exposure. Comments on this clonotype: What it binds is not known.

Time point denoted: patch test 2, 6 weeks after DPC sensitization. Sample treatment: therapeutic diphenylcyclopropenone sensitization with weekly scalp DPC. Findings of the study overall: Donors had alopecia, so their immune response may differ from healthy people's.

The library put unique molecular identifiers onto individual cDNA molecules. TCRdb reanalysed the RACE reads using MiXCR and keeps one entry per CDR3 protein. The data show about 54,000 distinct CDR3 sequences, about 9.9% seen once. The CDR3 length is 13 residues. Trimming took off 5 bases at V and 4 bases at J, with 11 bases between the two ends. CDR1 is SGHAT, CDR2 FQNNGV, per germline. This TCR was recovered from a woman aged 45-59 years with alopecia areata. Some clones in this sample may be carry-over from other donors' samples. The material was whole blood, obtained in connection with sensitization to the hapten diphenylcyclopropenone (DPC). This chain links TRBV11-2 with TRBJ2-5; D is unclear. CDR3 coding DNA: TGTGCCAGCAGCGTGGGCCCCTCAGAGACCCAGTACTTC. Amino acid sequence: CASSVGPSETQYF. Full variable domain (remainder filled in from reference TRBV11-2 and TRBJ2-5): EAGVAQSPRYKIIEKRQSVAFWCNPISGHATLYWYQQILGQGPKLLIQFQNNGVVDDSQLPKDRFSAERLKGVDSTLKIQPAKLEDSAVYLCASSVGPSETQYFGPGTRLLVL.